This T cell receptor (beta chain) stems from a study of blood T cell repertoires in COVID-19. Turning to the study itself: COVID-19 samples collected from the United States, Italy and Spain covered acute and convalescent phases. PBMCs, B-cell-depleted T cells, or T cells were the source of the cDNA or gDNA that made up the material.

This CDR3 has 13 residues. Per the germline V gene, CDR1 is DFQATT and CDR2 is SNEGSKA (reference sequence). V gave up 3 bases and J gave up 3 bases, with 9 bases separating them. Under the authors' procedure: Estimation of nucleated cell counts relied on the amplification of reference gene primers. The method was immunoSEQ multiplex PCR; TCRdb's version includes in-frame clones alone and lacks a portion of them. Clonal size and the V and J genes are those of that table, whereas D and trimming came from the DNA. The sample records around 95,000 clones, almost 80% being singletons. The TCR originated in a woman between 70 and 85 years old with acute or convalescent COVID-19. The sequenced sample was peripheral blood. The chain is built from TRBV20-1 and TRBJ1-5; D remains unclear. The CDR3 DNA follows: TGCAGTGCTAGTGATGGAGCCAATCAGCCCCAGCATTTT. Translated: CSASDGANQPQHF.